This entry describes one T cell receptor beta chain. This table comes from immunoSEQ multiplex PCR, and its TCRdb copy is limited to in-frame clones, with some not included. Of 91,000 or so clones in the sample, about 95% were seen once. The data were taken from a study of technical replicates of blood from a few donors. This CDR3 has 13 residues. Trimming stripped 11 bases from V and 4 bases from J, with 14 bases between. In germline, CDR1 is ENHRY, CDR2 SYGVKD. The sequence was collected from a human donor in good health. The rearrangement joins TRBV10-3 to TRBJ2-2, with D possibly TRBD1 on 6 matching bases. What was sequenced was T cells isolated from PBMCs. The CDR3 DNA reads as TGTGCCGGAAGGACAGAACCCACCGGGGAGCTGTTTTTT. Translation: CAGRTEPTGELFF.